The clone carrying this TCR beta chain was seen repeatedly, ten times or more. The sample is drawn from a study of T-cell reconstitution after alpha-beta-depleted transplantation in children. The germline gives CDR1 SGDLS, CDR2 YYNGEE. The CDR3 contains 16 residues. Trimming stripped 2 bases from V and 7 bases from J, with 19 bases between. This sample's TCRbeta library carried unique molecular identifier barcodes. TCRdb re-called the PCR reads through MiXCR, storing one row per CDR3 protein. Of roughly 100,000 distinct CDR3 sequences listed, 7% to 10% are singletons. The input for sequencing was PBMCs from the stem cell graft donor, taken from the stem cell graft. The rearrangement links TRBV9 to TRBJ2-1; the D gene could be TRBD1 or TRBD2 (7 bases each). The receptor comes from a human donor who donated a stem cell graft to a child with congenital amegakaryocytic thrombocytopenia. CDR3 nucleotides: TGTGCCAGCAGCGTCGACCCCCAGGGGGGGGCTAATGAGCAGTTCTTC. This gives the protein CASSVDPQGGANEQFF.